The sequence of this TCR beta chain was determined in a study of blood T cells in healthy people across ages. Overall study findings and caveats: With donor CMV status unknown, expanded clonotype changes were possibly confounded.

Alongside a J-beta primer mix, a sample-barcoded 5' primer served in a second PCR lasting about 7 to 11 cycles. Each TCR beta cDNA got a 12-nucleotide random molecular identifier. TCRdb reprocessed the 5' RACE reads with MiXCR, giving one entry per CDR3 protein. The sample includes under 2,000,000 distinct CDR3 sequences, just under 50% of them seen just once. Germline CDR1 reads MDHEN; CDR2 reads SYDVKM. The CDR3 is 14 amino acids. Points on this clonotype: The antigen is unknown. Compared with germline, one end of the junction differs, possibly owing to a read error.

The chain employs TRBV28 and TRBJ2-7; D is possibly TRBD1 or TRBD2 (6 bases each). Material: blood. This sequence originates from a woman aged 40 to 50 in good health. The CDR3 DNA reads TGTGCCGGCAGTTTATTCTGGGGGGCTGAGGAGCAGTACTTC. Its translation is CAGSLFWGAEEQYF.